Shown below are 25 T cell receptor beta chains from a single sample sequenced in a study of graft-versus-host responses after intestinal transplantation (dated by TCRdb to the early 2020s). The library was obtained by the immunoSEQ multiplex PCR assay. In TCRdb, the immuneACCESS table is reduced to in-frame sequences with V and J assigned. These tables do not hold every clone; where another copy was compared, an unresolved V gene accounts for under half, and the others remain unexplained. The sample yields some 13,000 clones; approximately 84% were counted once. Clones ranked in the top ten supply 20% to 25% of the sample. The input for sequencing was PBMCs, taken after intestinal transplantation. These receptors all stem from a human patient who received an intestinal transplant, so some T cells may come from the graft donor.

CDR3 bases: TGTGCCAGCTCCCGTTTACAGGGAGCGAACACCGGGGAGCTGTTTTTT. Amino acids: CASSRLQGANTGELFF. The gene calls are TRBV9 and TRBJ2-2, with D possibly TRBD1 on 6 matching bases. V lost 7 bases, J lost 0 bases, and 16 bases lay in between. Germline V lookup: CDR1 SGDLS, CDR2 YYNGEE. This CDR3 has 16 residues.

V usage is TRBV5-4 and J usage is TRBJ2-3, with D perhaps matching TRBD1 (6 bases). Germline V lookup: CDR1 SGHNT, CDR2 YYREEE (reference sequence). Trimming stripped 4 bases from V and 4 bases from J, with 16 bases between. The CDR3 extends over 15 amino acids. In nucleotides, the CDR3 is TGTGCCAGCAGCCCCCCAGGGGTTAGGGCAGATACGCAGTATTTT. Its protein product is CASSPPGVRADTQYF. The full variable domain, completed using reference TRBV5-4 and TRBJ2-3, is ETGVTQSPTHLIKTRGQQVTLRCSSQSGHNTVSWYQQALGQGPQFIFQYYREEENGRGNFPPRFSGLQFPNYSSELNVNALELDDSALYLCASSPPGVRADTQYFGPGTRLTVL.

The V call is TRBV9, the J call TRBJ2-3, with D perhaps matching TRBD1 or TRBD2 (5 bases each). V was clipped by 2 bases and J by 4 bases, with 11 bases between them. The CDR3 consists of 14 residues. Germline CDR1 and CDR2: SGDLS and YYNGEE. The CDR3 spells CASSVGVRSDTQYF. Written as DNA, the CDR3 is TGTGCCAGCAGCGTGGGGGTTCGGTCAGATACGCAGTATTTT.

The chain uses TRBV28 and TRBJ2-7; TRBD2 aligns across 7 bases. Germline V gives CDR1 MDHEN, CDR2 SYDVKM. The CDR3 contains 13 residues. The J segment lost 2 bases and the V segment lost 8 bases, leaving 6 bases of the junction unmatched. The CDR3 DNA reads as TGTGCCAGCGGACGTGGGGGGGCCTACGAGCAGTACTTC. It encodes CASGRGGAYEQYF.

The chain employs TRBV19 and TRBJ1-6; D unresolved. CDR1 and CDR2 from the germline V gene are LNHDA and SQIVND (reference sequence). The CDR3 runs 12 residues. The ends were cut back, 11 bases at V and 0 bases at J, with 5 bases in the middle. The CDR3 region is CAGSSYNSPLHF. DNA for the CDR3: TGTGCCGGAAGCTCCTATAATTCACCCCTCCACTTT.

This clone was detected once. CDR3 sequence reads: CASSGRRGANTGELFF. CDR3 in DNA: TGTGCCAGCAGCGGCAGGAGGGGGGCTAACACCGGGGAGCTGTTTTTT. The genes are TRBV27 and TRBJ2-2; D tentatively fits TRBD1 or TRBD2 (6 bases each). Between the trimmed V and J ends, which lost 6 bases and 2 bases, there was a span of 16 bases. Per germline, CDR1 MNHEY and CDR2 SMNVEV (reference sequence). The CDR3 sequence is 16 residues long.

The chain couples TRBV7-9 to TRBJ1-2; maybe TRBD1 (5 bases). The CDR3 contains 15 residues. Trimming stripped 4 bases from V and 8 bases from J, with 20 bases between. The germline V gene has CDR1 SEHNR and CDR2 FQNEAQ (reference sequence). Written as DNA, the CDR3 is TGTGCCAGCAGCTGGGCAGCGTCGGAGGGGCCAGGCTACACCTTC. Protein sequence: CASSWAASEGPGYTF.

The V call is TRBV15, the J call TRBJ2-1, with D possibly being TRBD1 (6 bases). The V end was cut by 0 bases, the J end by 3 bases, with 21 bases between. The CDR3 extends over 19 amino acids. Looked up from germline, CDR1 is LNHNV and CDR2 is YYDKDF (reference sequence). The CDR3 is CATSRDLFIGDKDYNEQFF. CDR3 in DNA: TGTGCCACCAGCAGAGATCTCTTCATTGGGGACAAAGACTACAATGAGCAGTTCTTC.

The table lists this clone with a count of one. The CDR3 nucleotides are TGCGCCAGCTCTACTAGCGGGCCGTCACAAGAGACCCAGTACTTC. Its protein product is CASSTSGPSQETQYF. This chain joins TRBV5-1 and TRBJ2-5; TRBD2 agrees at 9 bases. The V gene's germline CDR1 is SGHRS and CDR2 YFSETQ. The CDR3 spans 15 residues. V lost 7 bases to trimming and J lost 2 bases; unmatched junction nucleotides: 9.

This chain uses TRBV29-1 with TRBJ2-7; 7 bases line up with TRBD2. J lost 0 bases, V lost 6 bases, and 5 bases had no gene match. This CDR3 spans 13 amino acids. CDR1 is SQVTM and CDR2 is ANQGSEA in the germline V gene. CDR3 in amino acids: CSVETSFSYEQYF. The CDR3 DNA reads TGCAGCGTCGAGACTAGCTTCTCCTACGAGCAGTACTTC.

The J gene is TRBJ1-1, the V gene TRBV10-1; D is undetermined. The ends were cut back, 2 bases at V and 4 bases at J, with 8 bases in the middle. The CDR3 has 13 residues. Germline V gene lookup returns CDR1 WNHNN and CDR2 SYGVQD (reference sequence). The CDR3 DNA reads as TGCGCCAGCAGTGAGAATTGGGGCACTGAAGCTTTCTTT. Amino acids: CASSENWGTEAFF.

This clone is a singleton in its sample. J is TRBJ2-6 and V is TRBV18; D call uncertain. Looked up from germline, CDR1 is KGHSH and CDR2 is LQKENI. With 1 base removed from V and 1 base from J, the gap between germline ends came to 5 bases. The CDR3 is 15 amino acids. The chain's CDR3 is CASSPQASGANVLTF. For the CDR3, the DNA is TGTGCCAGCTCACCACAGGCGTCTGGGGCCAACGTCCTGACTTTC.

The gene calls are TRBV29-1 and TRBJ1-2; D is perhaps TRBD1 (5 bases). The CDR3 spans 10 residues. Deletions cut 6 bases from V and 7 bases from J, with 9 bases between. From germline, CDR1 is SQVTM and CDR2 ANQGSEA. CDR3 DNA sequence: TGCAGCGTGGGGACCCGTGGCTACACCTTC. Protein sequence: CSVGTRGYTF.

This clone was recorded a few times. CDR3 region: CASRVDSNQPQHF. In DNA, the CDR3 is TGTGCCAGCAGGGTGGATAGCAATCAGCCCCAGCATTTT. The chain carries TRBV2 and TRBJ1-5; D is undetermined. In germline, CDR1 is SNHLY, CDR2 FYNNEI. V lost 6 bases and J 0 bases, leaving 6 bases between the germline ends. The CDR3 contains 13 residues. Complete variable domain (other parts from reference TRBV2 and TRBJ1-5): EPEVTQTPSHQVTQMGQEVILRCVPISNHLYFYWYRQILGQKVEFLVSFYNNEISEKSEIFDDQFSVERPDGSNFTLKIRSTKLEDSAMYFCASRVDSNQPQHFGDGTRLSIL.

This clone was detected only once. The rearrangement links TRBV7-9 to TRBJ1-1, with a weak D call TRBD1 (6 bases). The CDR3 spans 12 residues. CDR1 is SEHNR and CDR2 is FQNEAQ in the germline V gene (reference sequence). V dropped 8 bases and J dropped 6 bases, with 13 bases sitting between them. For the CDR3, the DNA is TGTGCCAGCTTCTTGGGGGGCTCTGAAGCTTTCTTT. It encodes CASFLGGSEAFF.

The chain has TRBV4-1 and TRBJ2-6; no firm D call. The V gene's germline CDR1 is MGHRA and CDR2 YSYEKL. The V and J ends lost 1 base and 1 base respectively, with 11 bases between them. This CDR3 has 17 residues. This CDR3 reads CASSQGQLGSGANVLTF. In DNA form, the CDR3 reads TGCGCCAGCAGCCAAGGGCAGCTGGGATCTGGGGCCAACGTCCTGACTTTC.

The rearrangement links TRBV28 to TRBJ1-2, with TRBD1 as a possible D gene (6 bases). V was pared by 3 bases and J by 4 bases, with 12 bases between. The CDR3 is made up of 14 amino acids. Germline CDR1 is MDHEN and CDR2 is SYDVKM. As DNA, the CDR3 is TGTGCCAGCAGTTTTGGAGGGGGGGTCTATGGCTACACCTTC. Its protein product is CASSFGGGVYGYTF.

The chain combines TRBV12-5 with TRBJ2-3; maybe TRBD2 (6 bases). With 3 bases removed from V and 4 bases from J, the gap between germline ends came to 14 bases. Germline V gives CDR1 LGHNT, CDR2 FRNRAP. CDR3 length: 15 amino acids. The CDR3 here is CASGLGAGGSDTQYF. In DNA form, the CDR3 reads TGTGCTAGTGGTTTAGGGGCCGGAGGGTCAGATACGCAGTATTTT.

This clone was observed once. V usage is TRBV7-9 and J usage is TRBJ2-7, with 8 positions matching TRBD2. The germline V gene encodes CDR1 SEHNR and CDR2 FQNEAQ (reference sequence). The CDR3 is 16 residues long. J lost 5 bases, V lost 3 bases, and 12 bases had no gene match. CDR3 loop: CASSFPGGGDKNEQYF. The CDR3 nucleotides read TGTGCCAGCAGCTTCCCCGGGGGGGGCGATAAAAACGAGCAGTACTTC.

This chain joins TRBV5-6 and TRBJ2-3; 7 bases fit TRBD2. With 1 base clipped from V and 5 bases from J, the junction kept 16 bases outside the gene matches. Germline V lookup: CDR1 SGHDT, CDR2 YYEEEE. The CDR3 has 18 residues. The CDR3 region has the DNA TGTGCCAGCAGCTTGACATCGTCGACGCGGGAGTATAGAGATACGCAGTATTTT. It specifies CASSLTSSTREYRDTQYF.

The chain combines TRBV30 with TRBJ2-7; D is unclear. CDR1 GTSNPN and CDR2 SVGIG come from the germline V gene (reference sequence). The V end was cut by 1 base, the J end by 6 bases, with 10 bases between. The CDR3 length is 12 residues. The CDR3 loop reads CAWSGPMGEQYF. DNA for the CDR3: TGTGCCTGGAGTGGCCCCATGGGCGAGCAGTACTTC.

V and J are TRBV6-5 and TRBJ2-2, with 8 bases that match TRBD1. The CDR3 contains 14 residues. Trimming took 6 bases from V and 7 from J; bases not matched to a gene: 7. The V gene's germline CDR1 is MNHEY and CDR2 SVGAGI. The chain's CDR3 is CASRTTGGIGELFF. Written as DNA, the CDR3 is TGTGCCAGCAGGACTACAGGGGGTATCGGGGAGCTGTTTTTT.

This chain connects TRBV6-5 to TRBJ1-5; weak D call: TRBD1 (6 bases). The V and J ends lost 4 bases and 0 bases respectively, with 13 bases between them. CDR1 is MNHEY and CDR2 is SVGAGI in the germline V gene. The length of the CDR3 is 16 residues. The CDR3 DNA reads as TGTGCCAGCAGTTCCCACAGGGACCATAGCAATCAGCCCCAGCATTTT. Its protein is CASSSHRDHSNQPQHF.

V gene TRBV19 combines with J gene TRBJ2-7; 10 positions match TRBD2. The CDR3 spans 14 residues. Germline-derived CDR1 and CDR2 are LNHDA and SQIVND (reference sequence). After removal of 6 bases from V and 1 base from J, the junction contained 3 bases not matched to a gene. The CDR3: CASRASGSSYEQYF. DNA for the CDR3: TGTGCCAGTAGGGCTAGCGGGAGTTCCTACGAGCAGTACTTC.

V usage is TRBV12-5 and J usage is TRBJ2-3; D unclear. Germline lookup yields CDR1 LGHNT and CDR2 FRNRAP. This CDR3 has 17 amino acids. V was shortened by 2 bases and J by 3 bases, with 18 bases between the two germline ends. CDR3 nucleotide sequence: TGTGCTAGTGGTTTGTCCGTCTCTCCCGTTTCAACAGATACGCAGTATTTT. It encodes CASGLSVSPVSTDTQYF.